Shown below are 12 T cell receptor beta chains from a single sample sequenced in a study of T cell changes during pregnancy in multiple sclerosis. Sequenced by immunoSEQ multiplex PCR; TCRdb stores in-frame clones only, minus some. The sample includes more than 55,000 clones, roughly 94% of them seen just once. Sequencing used CD8+ T cells from peripheral blood mononuclear cells, obtained after pregnancy. The source of these receptors is a female donor with multiple sclerosis, enrolled in a pregnancy study.

This chain links TRBV10-2 with TRBJ2-3; D is ambiguous. Germline CDR1 and CDR2: WSHSY and SAAADI. This CDR3 is built from 13 residues. The germline V and J ends were trimmed by 1 base and 6 bases, with 8 bases remaining between them. CDR3 protein: CASSEYREDTQYF. For the CDR3, the DNA is TGCGCCAGCAGTGAGTACCGTGAGGATACGCAGTATTTT.

The rearrangement links TRBV6-5 to TRBJ2-7; 10 positions agree with TRBD1. The CDR3 contains 12 residues. V trimming: 6 bases; J trimming: 11 bases; junction bases outside the gene matches: 7. In germline, CDR1 is MNHEY, CDR2 SVGAGI. The CDR3 reads CASRGQGIREYF. In DNA form, the CDR3 reads TGTGCCAGCAGGGGACAGGGGATTAGGGAGTACTTC.

The genes are TRBV5-5 and TRBJ2-7; a weak D match, TRBD1 (6 bases). Per germline, CDR1 SGHKS and CDR2 YYEKEE (reference sequence). Trimming shortened V by 1 base and J by 0 bases, and 8 bases separated the two germline ends. This CDR3 region has 14 residues. The CDR3 region has the DNA TGTGCCAGCAGCTTGCCAGGGGCCTCCTACGAGCAGTACTTC. Translation: CASSLPGASYEQYF.

This rearrangement joins TRBV19 to TRBJ2-1, with a weak D call TRBD1 (6 bases). The CDR3 sequence is 14 residues long. V lost 9 bases and J lost 0, with 12 bases in between. Germline V gene sequence: CDR1 LNHDA, CDR2 SQIVND (reference sequence). The CDR3 DNA follows: TGTGCCAGCGCTGACAGGAGCTCCTACAATGAGCAGTTCTTC. Its protein product is CASADRSSYNEQFF.

This rearrangement joins TRBV28 to TRBJ2-7; TRBD1 might be the D (6 bases). Trimming shortened V by 0 bases and J by 4 bases, and 7 bases separated the two germline ends. The CDR3 extends over 13 amino acids. The germline gives CDR1 MDHEN, CDR2 SYDVKM. CDR3 bases: TGTGCCAGCAGTTTATGGGACAGTTACGAGCAGTACTTC. Its protein product is CASSLWDSYEQYF.

The gene calls are TRBV5-1 and TRBJ1-1, with D possibly TRBD1 on 5 matching bases. This CDR3 has 15 amino acids. Trimming cost V 0 bases and J 10 bases, with 19 bases left between them. Per the germline V gene, CDR1 is SGHRS and CDR2 is YFSETQ. CDR3 protein: CASSLDAGLTRGAFF. The CDR3 DNA is TGCGCCAGCAGCTTGGATGCGGGACTCACTCGGGGAGCTTTCTTT.

The V call is TRBV25-1, the J call TRBJ2-1; the D gene is possibly TRBD2 (5 bases). V lost 3 bases, J lost 5 bases, and 20 bases lay in between. This CDR3 comprises 17 residues. The germline V gene has CDR1 MGHDK and CDR2 SYGVNS. The CDR3 region is CASSDPRRAARDNEQFF. The CDR3 coding sequence is TGTGCCAGCAGTGACCCCCGACGCGCCGCGAGGGACAATGAGCAGTTCTTC.

The CDR3 region is CASSVESHSGVSTDTQYF. DNA for the CDR3: TGTGCCAGCAGCGTAGAATCCCATAGCGGGGTTAGCACAGATACGCAGTATTTT. The J gene is TRBJ2-3, the V gene TRBV9, with 8 nucleotides matching TRBD2. The germline V gene has CDR1 SGDLS and CDR2 YYNGEE. V gave up 0 bases and J gave up 0 bases; unmatched junction bases: 9. CDR3 length equals 18 residues. The complete variable domain, with remaining parts taken from reference TRBV9 and TRBJ2-3, reads DSGVTQTPKHLITATGQRVTLRCSPRSGDLSVYWYQQSLDQGLQFLIQYYNGEERAKGNILERFSAQQFPDLHSELNLSSLELGDSALYFCASSVESHSGVSTDTQYFGPGTRLTVL.

V is TRBV30 and J is TRBJ2-5; 7 bases match TRBD2. Germline V gene lookup returns CDR1 GTSNPN and CDR2 SVGIG (reference sequence). The V gene end was trimmed by 8 bases and the J gene end by 2 bases; junction bases not matched to a gene: 14. This CDR3 comprises 15 residues. CDR3 in DNA: TGTGCCCTGACAGCGGGGTGGGGGGGGCAAGAGACCCAGTACTTC. It codes for CALTAGWGGQETQYF.

V is TRBV7-6 and J is TRBJ1-3, with D unclear. The CDR3 runs 14 residues. CDR1 and CDR2 from the germline V gene are SGHVS and FNYEAQ. Trimming shortened V by 1 base and J by 1 base, and 5 bases separated the two germline ends. The CDR3 region has the DNA TGTGCCAGCAGCTTAGGCCAGTCTGGAAACACCATATATTTT. This codes for CASSLGQSGNTIYF. Using reference TRBV7-6 and TRBJ1-3 for the parts outside the CDR3, the full variable domain is GAGVSQSPRYKVTKRGQDVALRCDPISGHVSLYWYRQALGQGPEFLTYFNYEAQQDKSGLPNDRFSAERPEGSISTLTIQRTEQRDSAMYRCASSLGQSGNTIYFGEGSWLTVV.

This clone came up once. The V call is TRBV7-8, the J call TRBJ2-7, with 10 bases matching TRBD2. V lost 5 bases to trimming and J lost 3 bases; unmatched junction nucleotides: 7. This CDR3 comprises 15 residues. Germline V gene lookup returns CDR1 SGHVS and CDR2 FQNEAQ. CDR3 amino acids: CASSPLAGTFYEQYF. In DNA form, the CDR3 reads TGTGCCAGCAGCCCACTAGCGGGGACCTTCTACGAGCAGTACTTC.

This chain connects TRBV19 to TRBJ1-1, with 7 bases aligning to TRBD1. This CDR3 has 13 residues. Germline lookup yields CDR1 LNHDA and CDR2 SQIVND (reference sequence). Losses at the gene ends were 10 bases for V and 4 bases for J; bases not matched to a gene: 9. The CDR3: CAIKQGSGTEAFF. The CDR3 DNA is TGTGCCATTAAACAGGGGAGCGGCACTGAAGCTTTCTTT.